The 9 T cell receptor beta chains below all came from one sample that was sequenced in a study of T cell repertoires in cytomegalovirus infection. TCRdb used MiXCR to reprocess the reads, holding one entry per CDR3 protein. This table holds some 250,000 distinct CDR3 sequences, 9.1% found once. The sequencing sample was made of PBMCs. These receptors were collected from a human donor in good health (CMV status not recorded). Some clones in this sample may be carry-over from other donors' samples.

This clonotype has ten or more counts. The chain couples TRBV11-3 to TRBJ2-1, with 7 bases matching TRBD1. V was pared by 3 bases and J by 5 bases, with 4 bases of the junction left unmatched. Germline CDR1 and CDR2: SGHNT and YENEEA. The CDR3 has 14 residues. The CDR3 spells CASSLSRGNNEQFF. CDR3 DNA sequence: TGTGCCAGCAGCTTGAGCAGGGGGAACAATGAGCAGTTCTTC.

This clonotype was recorded many times. The J gene is TRBJ2-5, the V gene TRBV7-2; 8 bases map to TRBD1. CDR1 and CDR2 from the germline V gene are SGHTA and FQGNSA. CDR3 length: 14 amino acids. Trimming at V came to 4 bases and at J to 4 bases, leaving 5 bases not matched to a gene. CDR3 sequence: CASSSGTGRETQYF. DNA for the CDR3: TGTGCCAGCAGCTCGGGGACAGGTCGAGAGACCCAGTACTTC.

There are many counts of this clonotype. The chain joins TRBV28 to TRBJ1-2, with 10 bases fitting TRBD1. CDR3 length equals 15 residues. Germline-derived CDR1 and CDR2 are MDHEN and SYDVKM. Trimming at V came to 4 bases and at J to 2 bases, leaving 4 bases not matched to a gene. CDR3 nucleotide sequence: TGTGCCAGCAGTTCCCCGACAGGGGGCAACTATGGCTACACCTTC. The encoded protein is CASSSPTGGNYGYTF.

This clonotype has ten or more counts. Written as DNA, the CDR3 is TGCAGTACTCGTAGCGGGGGGGCCTACAATGAGCAGTTCTTC. Translating gives CSTRSGGAYNEQFF. The chain recombines TRBV20-1 with TRBJ2-1; 11 nucleotides agree with TRBD2. V lost 8 bases to trimming and J lost 2 bases; unmatched junction nucleotides: 5. CDR1 and CDR2 (germline): DFQATT, SNEGSKA (reference sequence). CDR3 length: 14 residues.

This clonotype was counted ten times or more. The chain combines TRBV20-1 with TRBJ1-4; 8 nucleotides agree with TRBD1. Germline CDR1 DFQATT, CDR2 SNEGSKA (reference sequence). CDR3 length equals 14 residues. V shed 6 bases, J shed 6 bases, and the junction held 9 bases outside the gene matches. CDR3 nucleotides: TGCAGTGCCCCCGCGGACAGGGCAGATGAAAAACTGTTTTTT. As protein: CSAPADRADEKLFF.

This clonotype showed up just once. A single base separates this from a much larger clone, so it may be a read error. Because it lacks the conserved phenylalanine or tryptophan at the end, this CDR3 is likely a read error. The chain uses TRBV6-2 or TRBV6-3 and TRBJ1-1; D call uncertain. CDR3 length equals 11 residues. V was pared by 6 bases and J by 4 bases, with 6 bases between. Germline-derived CDR1 and CDR2 are MNHEY and SVGEGT. The CDR3 DNA reads as TGTGCCAGCAGCCACAGCACTGAAGCTTTCTCT. This gives the protein CASSHSTEAFS.

There are many counts of this clonotype. The chain combines TRBV7-2 with TRBJ1-6; D possibly corresponds to TRBD1 (6 bases). Trimming stripped 5 bases from V and 4 bases from J, with 18 bases between. The CDR3 consists of 17 residues. Per the germline V gene, CDR1 is SGHTA and CDR2 is FQGNSA. The CDR3, as DNA: TGTGCCAGCAGCCTACGGGACACCGACTCGTATAATTCACCCCTCCACTTT. It codes for CASSLRDTDSYNSPLHF.

The chain recombines TRBV7-3 with TRBJ2-7; D is possibly TRBD1 (5 bases). V dropped 1 base and J dropped 3 bases, with 13 bases sitting between them. The CDR3 spans 15 residues. CDR1 is SGHTA, CDR2 FQGTGA, per germline. CDR3 nucleotide sequence: TGTGCCAGCAGCTTAAGGTACCGACAGTACTACGAGCAGTACTTC. Residues: CASSLRYRQYYEQYF.

This clonotype showed up many times. The rearrangement uses TRBV12-3 or TRBV12-4 and TRBJ2-7; maybe TRBD2 (5 bases). The CDR3 spans 11 residues. The V and J ends lost 4 bases and 6 bases respectively, with 7 bases between them. CDR3 in DNA: TGTGCCAGCAGTTCTAGCAGCGAGCAGTACTTC. This codes for CASSSSSEQYF.